The 21 T cell receptor beta chains below come from one sample, sequenced in a study of blood T cell repertoires in COVID-19. Sequencing was performed with immunoSEQ multiplex PCR; in TCRdb, only in-frame clones are kept and a portion is missing. Of 100,000 to 150,000 clones listed, roughly 85% are singletons. Source material: peripheral blood. Receptors originate from a man at least 80 years old with active or convalescent COVID-19.

The V call is TRBV7-3, the J call TRBJ2-3; TRBD2 matches 7 bases. CDR1 and CDR2 from the germline V gene are SGHTA and FQGTGA. The CDR3 runs 14 residues. The J segment lost 4 bases and the V segment lost 4 bases, leaving 5 bases of the junction unmatched. The CDR3 coding sequence is TGTGCCAGCAGCTCCGGACTAGTCCCAGATACGCAGTATTTT. Protein: CASSSGLVPDTQYF.

The gene calls are TRBV18 and TRBJ2-5, with TRBD1 matching over 10 bases. Trimming cost V 2 bases and J 7 bases; bases outside gene matches: 10. The CDR3 extends over 16 amino acids. Germline-derived CDR1 and CDR2 are KGHSH and LQKENI. CDR3 protein: CASSPAITGQGGTQYF. The CDR3 DNA reads TGTGCCAGCTCACCAGCAATTACTGGACAGGGGGGGACCCAGTACTTC. Complete variable domain (other parts from reference TRBV18 and TRBJ2-5): NAGVMQNPRHLVRRRGQEARLRCSPMKGHSHVYWYRQLPEEGLKFMVYLQKENIIDESGMPKERFSAEFPKEGPSILRIQQVVRGDSAAYFCASSPAITGQGGTQYFGPGTRLLVL.

This clone was found once. V usage is TRBV19 and J usage is TRBJ2-2; D perhaps matches TRBD1 (5 bases). This CDR3 is built from 14 residues. Germline CDR1 is LNHDA and CDR2 is SQIVND (reference sequence). Trimming stripped 2 bases from V and 4 bases from J, with 8 bases between. CDR3 in DNA: TGTGCCAGTAGTATACAGGGCCGCACCGGGGAGCTGTTTTTT. Protein: CASSIQGRTGELFF.

A single count supports this clone. CDR3 protein: CATSDWSLAGFDEQFF. CDR3 nucleotides: TGTGCCACCAGTGATTGGTCACTAGCGGGATTCGATGAGCAGTTCTTC. V usage is TRBV24-1 and J usage is TRBJ2-1; 10 bases are a match to TRBD2. The CDR3 loop spans 16 amino acids. V was clipped by 2 bases and J by 8 bases; unmatched bases: 8. Germline lookup yields CDR1 KGHDR and CDR2 SFDVKD.

The gene calls are TRBV7-2 and TRBJ1-4; D perhaps matches TRBD1 (6 bases). There are 15 residues in the CDR3. V was cut by 1 base and J by 5 bases, with 11 bases left in between. Looked up from germline, CDR1 is SGHTA and CDR2 is FQGNSA. CDR3 DNA: TGTGCCAGCAGCTTAGGTTCAGGGGCCAATGAAAAACTGTTTTTT. This gives the protein CASSLGSGANEKLFF.

This sequence joins TRBV27 and TRBJ2-7; the D is unclear. This CDR3 comprises 15 residues. V dropped 5 bases and J dropped 3 bases, with 17 bases sitting between them. Germline-derived CDR1 and CDR2 are MNHEY and SMNVEV (reference sequence). The CDR3 region has the DNA TGTGCCAGCAGTCCCCGGTCAGGCTTTATCTACGAGCAGTACTTC. It translates to CASSPRSGFIYEQYF.

The V call is TRBV24-1, the J call TRBJ2-1; 12 bases are shared with TRBD1. This CDR3 has 16 amino acids. From germline, CDR1 is KGHDR and CDR2 SFDVKD. V gave up 3 bases and J gave up 7 bases; unmatched junction bases: 6. CDR3 in DNA: TGTGCCACCAGTGATGGGGACAGGGGGCCACGGAATGAGCAGTTCTTC. This sequence encodes CATSDGDRGPRNEQFF.

V usage is TRBV7-6 and J usage is TRBJ2-3; TRBD1 might be the D (5 bases). CDR3 length: 17 residues. Trimming cost V 5 bases and J 3 bases, with 21 bases left between them. CDR1 is SGHVS and CDR2 is FNYEAQ in the germline V gene. CDR3 region: CASSRSDTLTGTDTQYF. The CDR3 bases are TGTGCCAGCAGCCGATCGGACACGTTAACCGGGACAGATACGCAGTATTTT.

The rearrangement uses TRBV5-4 and TRBJ2-1, with a tentative D call TRBD1 (6 bases). This CDR3 is 15 amino acids long. The V end was cut by 2 bases, the J end by 2 bases, with 11 bases between. Germline CDR1 is SGHNT and CDR2 is YYREEE (reference sequence). CDR3 residues: CASSFRDKAYNEQFF. DNA of the CDR3: TGTGCCAGCAGCTTCCGGGACAAAGCCTACAATGAGCAGTTCTTC. The variable domain in full, completed from reference TRBV5-4 and TRBJ2-1, reads ETGVTQSPTHLIKTRGQQVTLRCSSQSGHNTVSWYQQALGQGPQFIFQYYREEENGRGNFPPRFSGLQFPNYSSELNVNALELDDSALYLCASSFRDKAYNEQFFGPGTRLTVL.

The rearrangement uses TRBV30 and TRBJ2-3; TRBD2 aligns across 9 bases. V dropped 4 bases and J dropped 5; count of bases not matched to a gene: 7. There are 14 residues in the CDR3. Germline CDR1 GTSNPN, CDR2 SVGIG (reference sequence). The CDR3 DNA reads TGTGCCTGGACGTTGGGACTAGCAAGAGATACGCAGTATTTT. This sequence encodes CAWTLGLARDTQYF.

The chain recombines TRBV7-8 with TRBJ1-5; possible D gene TRBD1, 5 bases. The CDR3 sequence is 15 residues long. Germline CDR1 reads SGHVS; CDR2 reads FQNEAQ. The V end was cut by 2 bases, the J end by 3 bases, with 11 bases between. CDR3 sequence (DNA): TGTGCCAGCAGCTTACAGACAGCATACAATCAGCCCCAGCATTTT. The encoded protein is CASSLQTAYNQPQHF.

The rearrangement links TRBV7-9 to TRBJ2-5, with D unclear. Germline V gives CDR1 SEHNR, CDR2 FQNEAQ (reference sequence). V shed 3 bases and J shed 0 bases, with 17 bases lying between them. CDR3 length: 17 residues. CDR3 sequence: CASSFPVRREYQETQYF. DNA of the CDR3: TGTGCCAGCAGCTTCCCCGTAAGGAGAGAGTACCAAGAGACCCAGTACTTC.

CDR3 nucleotides: TGTGCCAGCAGCTTGGCCCATGGGGGGGGCGCGCAGCCCCAGCATTTT. This translates into CASSLAHGGGAQPQHF. The chain couples TRBV5-6 to TRBJ1-5; D may be TRBD1 (6 bases). Trimming shortened V by 0 bases and J by 7 bases, and 17 bases separated the two germline ends. CDR1 is SGHDT, CDR2 YYEEEE, per germline. The CDR3 has 16 residues.

The rearrangement uses TRBV9 and TRBJ2-1; perhaps TRBD1 as D (8 bases). Trimming removed 3 bases from V and 2 bases from J, with 12 bases in between. Germline CDR1 and CDR2: SGDLS and YYNGEE. The CDR3 is made up of 15 amino acids. CDR3 sequence reads: CASSDRGGAYNEQFF. The CDR3 DNA reads as TGTGCCAGCAGCGACAGGGGGGGCGCCTACAATGAGCAGTTCTTC.

The chain couples TRBV28 to TRBJ1-4; 7 nucleotides align to TRBD1. In germline, CDR1 is MDHEN, CDR2 SYDVKM. Unmatched junction bases numbered 9, after V lost 6 bases and J lost 5 bases. The CDR3 is made up of 15 amino acids. The CDR3 region is CASRGSGGGNEKLFF. The CDR3 DNA reads TGTGCCAGCAGGGGATCAGGGGGAGGAAATGAAAAACTGTTTTTT.

This chain connects TRBV10-3 to TRBJ1-1, with D possibly matching TRBD1 (5 bases). With 10 bases removed from V and 0 bases from J, the gap between germline ends came to 12 bases. Germline V lookup: CDR1 ENHRY, CDR2 SYGVKD. This CDR3 spans 13 amino acids. Written as DNA, the CDR3 is TGTGCCACTGAGCGGGACTTGAACACTGAAGCTTTCTTT. Translating it yields CATERDLNTEAFF.

The rearrangement links TRBV7-2 to TRBJ2-7; 9 nucleotides align to TRBD1. Germline V gene sequence: CDR1 SGHTA, CDR2 FQGNSA. V gave up 3 bases and J gave up 3 bases; unmatched junction bases: 3. This CDR3 contains 14 residues. The CDR3 protein is CASSFTGGGYEQYF. Written as DNA, the CDR3 is TGTGCCAGCAGCTTCACAGGGGGCGGCTACGAGCAGTACTTC.

This clone was detected only once. The chain links TRBV7-3 to TRBJ2-1; 10 positions match TRBD2. V shed 4 bases, J shed 1 base, and the junction held 16 bases outside the gene matches. CDR1 and CDR2 from the germline V gene are SGHTA and FQGTGA. The CDR3 contains 20 residues. This CDR3 is CASSSPTAGGPSGSYNEQFF. CDR3 nucleotide sequence: TGTGCCAGCAGCTCCCCGACAGCGGGAGGGCCGTCAGGGTCCTACAATGAGCAGTTCTTC.

V is TRBV9 and J is TRBJ2-6; no clear D. The germline V gene encodes CDR1 SGDLS and CDR2 YYNGEE. The CDR3 spans 15 residues. Trimming removed 0 bases at V and 1 base at J, with 5 bases between. The CDR3 here is CASSVGASGANVLTF. The CDR3 DNA reads as TGTGCCAGCAGCGTAGGGGCTTCTGGGGCCAACGTCCTGACTTTC.

Only one count was recorded for this clone. The chain joins TRBV20-1 to TRBJ1-5; 7 bases align to TRBD1. This CDR3 spans 12 amino acids. Trimming at V came to 3 bases and at J to 8 bases, leaving 4 bases not matched to a gene. Germline V gene lookup returns CDR1 DFQATT and CDR2 SNEGSKA (reference sequence). The CDR3 DNA is TGCAGTGCTAGTAAGGGGGCGAAGCCCCAGCATTTT. This gives the protein CSASKGAKPQHF.

The genes are TRBV11-3 and TRBJ1-3, with D unclear. V was cut by 5 bases and J by 2 bases, with 10 bases left in between. The CDR3 length is 14 residues. CDR1 and CDR2 from the germline V gene are SGHNT and YENEEA. The CDR3 sequence is CASSLRGAGNTIYF. Written as DNA, the CDR3 is TGTGCCAGCAGCCTCCGGGGTGCTGGAAACACCATATATTTT.